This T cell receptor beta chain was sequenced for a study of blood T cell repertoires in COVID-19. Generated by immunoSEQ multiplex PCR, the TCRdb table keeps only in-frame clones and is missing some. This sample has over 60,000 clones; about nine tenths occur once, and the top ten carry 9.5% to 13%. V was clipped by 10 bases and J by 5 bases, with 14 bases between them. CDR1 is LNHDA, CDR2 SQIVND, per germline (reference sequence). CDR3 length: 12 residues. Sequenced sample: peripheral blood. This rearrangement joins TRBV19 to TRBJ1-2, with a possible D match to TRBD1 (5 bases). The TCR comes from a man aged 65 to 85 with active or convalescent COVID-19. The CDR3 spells CATRRDQYGYTF. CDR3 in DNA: TGTGCCACCCGGCGGGACCAGTATGGCTACACCTTC.